Reported below is one T cell receptor beta chain. Its antigen is unknown. The V gene's germline CDR1 is SGDLS and CDR2 YYNGEE. The CDR3 runs 18 residues. Trimming stripped 2 bases from V and 3 bases from J, with 21 bases between. This specimen comes from a study of cytotoxic CD8 clonotypes in ibrutinib-treated CLL. Turning to the study itself: Investigators reported 24 partial and 2 complete responses; after median around 63 months, approximately 15 patients remained remitted and 12 progressed. Regarding the study as a whole: Ibrutinib response saw clonality rise, and progression saw it return toward baseline.

The planned depth of sequencing spanned 1 in 200,000 to 1 in 1 million T cells. Clones were sequenced by immunoSEQ multiplex PCR, and TCRdb holds only the in-frame ones, with some missing. The profile covers 140,000 to 150,000 clones, with about 78% appearing a single time and 4.5% to 6.5% taken by the ten largest. Cryopreserved PBMCs were the source of around 2 micrograms of genomic DNA, which went to TCR beta libraries. The receptor was derived from a human donor with chronic lymphocytic leukemia. V gene TRBV9 combines with J gene TRBJ1-5; weak D call: TRBD1 (5 bases). This material consisted of PBMCs, taken after 24 months of ibrutinib treatment. CDR3 residues: CASSVGRGRFVNNQPQHF. The CDR3, as DNA: TGTGCCAGCAGCGTCGGCCGGGGCCGTTTCGTCAACAATCAGCCCCAGCATTTT.